This T cell receptor beta chain was captured by sequencing in a study of control samples from healthy donors and cancer patients. CDR3 length equals 16 residues. V dropped 4 bases and J dropped 0 bases, with 15 bases sitting between them. The germline V gene encodes CDR1 SGDLS and CDR2 YYNGEE. TCRdb keeps only in-frame clones here, not all; method: immunoSEQ multiplex PCR. Altogether 85,000 to 100,000 clones are present, roughly 93% being singletons, with the ten largest covering around 8.5%. The clonotype was recovered from a man between 18 and 35 years old in good health. The sample comprised blood. The J gene is TRBJ2-3, the V gene TRBV9; D is undetermined. The CDR3 reads CASSPGVTASTDTQYF. CDR3 coding DNA: TGTGCCAGCAGCCCCGGTGTAACAGCTAGCACAGATACGCAGTATTTT.